Shown below are 22 T cell receptor beta chains from a single sample sequenced in a study of blood T cell repertoires in COVID-19. The repertoire was sequenced with immunoSEQ multiplex PCR; TCRdb's copy has only in-frame clones and lacks some. The top ten hold roughly 6.3% of the sample, which has hundreds of thousands of clones, approximately 87% seen once. Material for sequencing was peripheral blood. The receptor source for this set is a woman in her forties or fifties with COVID-19, enrolled during active disease.

This chain uses TRBV9 with TRBJ2-1, with TRBD2 identical over 9 bases. V lost 2 bases to trimming and J lost 6 bases; unmatched junction nucleotides: 9. The CDR3 contains 16 residues. Germline assignment: CDR1 SGDLS and CDR2 YYNGEE. Here the CDR3 DNA reads TGTGCCAGCAGCGTTGCTACGGGACTAGCTATCAATGAGCAGTTCTTC. Translation: CASSVATGLAINEQFF.

The V gene is TRBV6-6, the J gene TRBJ1-2, with 10 positions matching TRBD1. V dropped 10 bases and J dropped 3; count of bases not matched to a gene: 8. Germline CDR1 and CDR2: MNHNY and SVGAGI (reference sequence). The CDR3 consists of 14 residues. CDR3 loop: CATNPGQGYYGYTF. The CDR3 region has the DNA TGTGCCACCAATCCGGGACAGGGGTACTATGGCTACACCTTC.

This clone was seen once. The chain has TRBV15 and TRBJ2-5; possibly TRBD2 for D (6 bases). Trimming shortened V by 4 bases and J by 5 bases, and 14 bases separated the two germline ends. The CDR3 runs 14 residues. In germline, CDR1 is LNHNV, CDR2 YYDKDF (reference sequence). CDR3 DNA: TGTGCCACCAGCACCAGCCGGGGGTGGGAGACCCAGTACTTC. Translated, it gives CATSTSRGWETQYF.

V is TRBV7-9 and J is TRBJ2-7, with unresolved D. The CDR3 covers 14 residues. Trimming removed 0 bases at V and 4 bases at J, with 10 bases between. CDR1 is SEHNR, CDR2 FQNEAQ, per germline (reference sequence). CDR3 nucleotides: TGTGCCAGCAGCTTAGCGACAAATTCTTACGAGCAGTACTTC. Translating gives CASSLATNSYEQYF.

The rearrangement links TRBV19 to TRBJ2-1, with TRBD2 matching over 14 bases. CDR1 LNHDA and CDR2 SQIVND come from the germline V gene (reference sequence). The CDR3 has 11 amino acids. Germline trimming cut 6 bases from V and 14 bases from J; bases unmatched to any gene: 0. The CDR3 is CASRGLAGEFF. DNA of the CDR3: TGTGCCAGTAGGGGACTAGCGGGAGAGTTCTTC.

This chain links TRBV2 with TRBJ1-2; the D gene is possibly TRBD1 (6 bases). CDR3 length: 13 amino acids. V shed 6 bases and J shed 6 bases, with 14 bases lying between them. In germline, CDR1 is SNHLY, CDR2 FYNNEI. The chain's CDR3 is CASSEKQGNGYTF. CDR3 DNA: TGTGCCAGCAGCGAGAAACAGGGAAATGGCTACACCTTC.

This clone was counted only a few times. The chain employs TRBV19 and TRBJ1-1, with 8 bases lining up with TRBD1. J gave up 0 bases and V 3 bases, and 6 bases lay outside the gene matches. Germline lookup yields CDR1 LNHDA and CDR2 SQIVND (reference sequence). CDR3 size: 16 residues. In DNA form, the CDR3 reads TGTGCCAGTAGTATCTCTACAGGGGGAATGAACACTGAAGCTTTCTTT. This translates into CASSISTGGMNTEAFF.

The rearrangement links TRBV30 to TRBJ2-3; 7 nucleotides align to TRBD2. The V and J ends lost 7 bases and 4 bases, in that order; junction bases with no gene match: 8. Germline V lookup: CDR1 GTSNPN, CDR2 SVGIG (reference sequence). The CDR3 is made up of 13 amino acids. Written as DNA, the CDR3 is TGTGCCTTCGGGGGAGGGTCTGCAGATACGCAGTATTTT. Its protein product is CAFGGGSADTQYF.

The chain joins TRBV20-1 to TRBJ2-1, with TRBD2 matching over 7 bases. In germline, CDR1 is DFQATT, CDR2 SNEGSKA (reference sequence). J lost 2 bases, V lost 3 bases, and 7 bases had no gene match. This CDR3 has 15 residues. CDR3 region: CSASWASGAYNEQFF. CDR3 DNA: TGCAGTGCTAGTTGGGCTAGCGGAGCCTACAATGAGCAGTTCTTC.

The chain has TRBV10-3 and TRBJ2-3; 14 nucleotides align to TRBD2. The trim removed 8 bases at V and 6 bases at J, leaving 7 bases unmatched. CDR3 length equals 15 residues. The germline CDR1 and CDR2 sequences are ENHRY and SYGVKD. The CDR3: CAIAKTSGRADTQYF. The CDR3 coding sequence is TGTGCCATCGCGAAGACTAGCGGGAGGGCCGATACGCAGTATTTT.

The rearrangement links TRBV6-5 to TRBJ2-1; a weak D match, TRBD2 (6 bases). The CDR3 totals 13 residues. CDR1 is MNHEY and CDR2 is SVGAGI in the germline V gene. V lost 8 bases to trimming and J lost 3 bases, with 11 bases between them. The chain's CDR3 is CASRGTYYNEQFF. CDR3 DNA: TGTGCCAGCCGCGGGACCTACTACAATGAGCAGTTCTTC.

V and J are TRBV19 and TRBJ2-1; weak D call: TRBD1 (7 bases). Germline V gene data show CDR1 as LNHDA and CDR2 as SQIVND (reference sequence). V was shortened by 3 bases and J by 3 bases, with 12 bases between the two germline ends. The CDR3 runs 15 residues. CDR3 DNA sequence: TGTGCCAGTAGTATTTTGCAGGGGGGCTACAATGAGCAGTTCTTC. Its translation is CASSILQGGYNEQFF.

This chain uses TRBV6-2 or TRBV6-3 with TRBJ1-2, with a weak D call TRBD1 (6 bases). Germline V lookup: CDR1 MNHEY, CDR2 SVGEGT. With 6 bases removed from V and 7 bases from J, the gap between germline ends came to 15 bases. The CDR3 length is 13 residues. Here the CDR3 DNA reads TGTGCCAGCAGCCCGGGCCAGACAGGTGGCTACACCTTC. Translating gives CASSPGQTGGYTF.

This chain joins TRBV18 and TRBJ2-7, with TRBD1 as a possible D gene (6 bases). Looked up from germline, CDR1 is KGHSH and CDR2 is LQKENI. With 5 bases removed from V and 4 bases from J, the gap between germline ends came to 18 bases. CDR3 length equals 15 residues. Here the CDR3 reads CASSDPTGSLYEQYF. CDR3 in DNA: TGTGCCAGCTCAGATCCGACAGGCAGCCTTTACGAGCAGTACTTC.

The J gene is TRBJ2-1, the V gene TRBV20-1; D is possibly TRBD2 (5 bases). V was clipped by 3 bases and J by 8 bases, with 11 bases between them. This CDR3 is built from 12 residues. Germline CDR1 and CDR2: DFQATT and SNEGSKA (reference sequence). The CDR3 nucleotides read TGCAGTGCTAGTTCTAGCTGGGATGAGCAGTTCTTC. Translation: CSASSSWDEQFF.

The J gene is TRBJ2-1, the V gene TRBV16; the match to TRBD2 covers 7 bases. This CDR3 is built from 14 residues. The germline V gene has CDR1 KGHSY and CDR2 FQNENV. V shed 3 bases, J shed 9 bases, and the junction held 8 bases outside the gene matches. The chain's CDR3 is CASSHSSGTAEQFF. In DNA form, the CDR3 reads TGTGCCAGCAGCCATTCCAGCGGGACTGCTGAGCAGTTCTTC.

The chain combines TRBV30 with TRBJ2-2; 12 bases are a match to TRBD1. The V gene end was trimmed by 2 bases and the J gene end by 0 bases; junction bases not matched to a gene: 10. Germline-derived CDR1 and CDR2 are GTSNPN and SVGIG (reference sequence). The CDR3 totals 19 residues. The CDR3 protein is CAWSPGGQGAFANTGELFF. DNA of the CDR3: TGTGCCTGGAGTCCAGGGGGACAGGGGGCATTCGCGAACACCGGGGAGCTGTTTTTT.

This chain links TRBV7-3 with TRBJ2-1; 8 bases align to TRBD2. The CDR3 totals 16 residues. The junction had 9 bases not matched to a gene; V was cut back by 5 bases and J by 3 bases. Looked up from germline, CDR1 is SGHTA and CDR2 is FQGTGA. CDR3 sequence (DNA): TGTGCCAGCAGCACCCAGGAGGCGGGAGGCTACAATGAGCAGTTCTTC. This gives the protein CASSTQEAGGYNEQFF.

This clone was observed a few times. The V call is TRBV9, the J call TRBJ2-7, with D possibly TRBD2 on 6 matching bases. Deletions cut 6 bases from V and 5 bases from J, with 18 bases between. This CDR3 has 14 amino acids. Germline CDR1 is SGDLS and CDR2 is YYNGEE. The CDR3 loop reads CASTLGGPDDEQYF. The DNA of the CDR3 is TGTGCCAGCACCCTAGGAGGGCCCGACGACGAGCAGTACTTC.

The rearrangement uses TRBV10-3 and TRBJ2-1; 8 bases align to TRBD1. The CDR3 runs to 13 residues. CDR1 is ENHRY, CDR2 SYGVKD, per germline. J was trimmed by 6 bases and V by 4 bases; bases with no gene match: 2. Here the CDR3 DNA reads TGTGCCATCAGTGTCACAGGGGGCAATGAGCAGTTCTTC. Its protein product is CAISVTGGNEQFF.

This clone was observed a handful of times. This chain uses TRBV18 with TRBJ2-3, with 8 nucleotides matching TRBD2. V gave up 3 bases and J gave up 10 bases; unmatched junction bases: 3. Germline CDR1 KGHSH, CDR2 LQKENI. CDR3 length: 12 residues. CDR3 coding DNA: TGTGCCAGCTCACCGGCAGCGGGGGCGCAGTATTTT. Translating gives CASSPAAGAQYF.

The genes are TRBV5-5 and TRBJ1-1, with D possibly being TRBD1 (5 bases). CDR3 size: 14 residues. Germline CDR1 is SGHKS and CDR2 is YYEKEE (reference sequence). Trimming took off 5 bases at V and 11 bases at J, with 22 bases between the two ends. The CDR3 loop is CASRPSGTGYGAFF. DNA of the CDR3: TGTGCCAGCAGGCCATCCGGGACTGGCTATGGGGCTTTCTTT.